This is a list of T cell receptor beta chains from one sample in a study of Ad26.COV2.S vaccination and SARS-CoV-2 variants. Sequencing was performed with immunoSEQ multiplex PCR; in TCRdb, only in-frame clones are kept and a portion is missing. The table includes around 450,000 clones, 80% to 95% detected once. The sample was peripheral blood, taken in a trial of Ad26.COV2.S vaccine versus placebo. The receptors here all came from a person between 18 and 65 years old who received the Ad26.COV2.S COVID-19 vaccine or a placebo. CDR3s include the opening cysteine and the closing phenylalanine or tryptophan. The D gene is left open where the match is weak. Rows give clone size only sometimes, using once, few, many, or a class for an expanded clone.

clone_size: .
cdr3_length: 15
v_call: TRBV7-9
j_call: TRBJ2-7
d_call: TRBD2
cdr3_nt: TGTGCCAGCAGCGGACTAGCGGGAGAGAGGTACGAGCAGTACTTC
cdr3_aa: CASSGLAGERYEQYF

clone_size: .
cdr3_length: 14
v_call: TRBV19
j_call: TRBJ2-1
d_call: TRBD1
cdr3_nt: TGTGCCAGTAGTATAAGGGACAGGGGGAATGAGCAGTTCTTC
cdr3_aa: CASSIRDRGNEQFF

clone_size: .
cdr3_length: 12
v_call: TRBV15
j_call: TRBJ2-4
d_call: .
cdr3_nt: TGTGCCACCAGCAGATACCAGGGGCTCCAGTACTTC
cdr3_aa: CATSRYQGLQYF

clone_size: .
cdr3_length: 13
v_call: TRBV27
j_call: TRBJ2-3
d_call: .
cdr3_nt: TGTGCCAGCAGTCCGAAAAGCACAGATACGCAGTATTTT
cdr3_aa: CASSPKSTDTQYF

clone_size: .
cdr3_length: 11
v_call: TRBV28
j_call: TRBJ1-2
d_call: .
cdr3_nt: TGTGCAACGGGGGATACCTATGGCTACACCTTC
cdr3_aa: CATGDTYGYTF

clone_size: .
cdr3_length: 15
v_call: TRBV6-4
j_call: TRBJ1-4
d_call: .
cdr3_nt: TGTGCCAGCAGTGACTCGGGGAGAACTAATGAAAAACTGTTTTTT
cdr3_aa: CASSDSGRTNEKLFF

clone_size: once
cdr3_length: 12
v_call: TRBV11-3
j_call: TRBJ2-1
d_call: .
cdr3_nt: TGTGCCAGCAGGGATACTCGGGGTGAGCAGTTCTTC
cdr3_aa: CASRDTRGEQFF

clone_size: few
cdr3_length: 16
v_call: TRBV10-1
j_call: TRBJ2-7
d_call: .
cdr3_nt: TGCGCCAGCAGTGAGTCGGGTCAGGGGACCCCCTACGAGCAGTACTTC
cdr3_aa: CASSESGQGTPYEQYF

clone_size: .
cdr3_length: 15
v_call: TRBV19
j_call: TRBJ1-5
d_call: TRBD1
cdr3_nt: TGTGCCAGTAGTATAGGGGGACAGGGCGTTCAGCCCCAGCATTTT
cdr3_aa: CASSIGGQGVQPQHF

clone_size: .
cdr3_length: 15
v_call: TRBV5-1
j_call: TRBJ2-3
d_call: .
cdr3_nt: TGCGCCAGCAGCCAAACGGGACCTAGCACAGATACGCAGTATTTT
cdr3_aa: CASSQTGPSTDTQYF

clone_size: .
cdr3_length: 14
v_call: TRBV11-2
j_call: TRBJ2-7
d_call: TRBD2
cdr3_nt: TGTGCCAGCAGCGCAACTAGCGGGAGGTACGAGCAGTACTTC
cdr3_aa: CASSATSGRYEQYF

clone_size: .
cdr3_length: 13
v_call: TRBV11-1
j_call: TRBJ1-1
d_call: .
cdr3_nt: TGTGCCAGCAGCTCGACAGAGAACACTGAAGCTTTCTTT
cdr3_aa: CASSSTENTEAFF

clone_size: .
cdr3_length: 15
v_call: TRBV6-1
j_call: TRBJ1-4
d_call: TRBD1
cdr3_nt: TGTGCCAGCAGTGAAGTGGGACAGGGATCCGAAAAACTGTTTTTT
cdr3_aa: CASSEVGQGSEKLFF

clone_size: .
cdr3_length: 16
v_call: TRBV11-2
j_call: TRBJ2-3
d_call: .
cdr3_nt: TGTGCCAGCAGCCGAACCAGGGGTGGGGGAACAGATACGCAGTATTTT
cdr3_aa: CASSRTRGGGTDTQYF

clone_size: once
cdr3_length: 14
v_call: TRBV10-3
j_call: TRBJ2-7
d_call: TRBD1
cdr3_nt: TGTGCCATCAGTGTAAACAGGGGGCAAGGCGAGCAGTACTTC
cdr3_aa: CAISVNRGQGEQYF

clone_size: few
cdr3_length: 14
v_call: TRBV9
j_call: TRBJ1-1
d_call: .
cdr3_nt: TGTGCCAGCAGCCCTTATCTTCGGGGATCTGAAGCTTTCTTT
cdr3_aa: CASSPYLRGSEAFF

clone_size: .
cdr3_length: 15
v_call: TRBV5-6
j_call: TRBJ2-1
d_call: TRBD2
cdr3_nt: TGTGCCAGCAGCCTCGGACTAGCGGAGTACAATGAGCAGTTCTTC
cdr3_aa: CASSLGLAEYNEQFF

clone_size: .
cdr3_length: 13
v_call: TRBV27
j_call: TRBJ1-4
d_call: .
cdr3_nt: TGTGCCAGCAGTTTATGGAGGAATGAAAAACTGTTTTTT
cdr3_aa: CASSLWRNEKLFF

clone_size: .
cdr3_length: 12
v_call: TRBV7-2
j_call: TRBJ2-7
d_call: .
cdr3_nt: TGTGCCAGCAGCTTAAGAAGTGGCGAGCAGTACTTC
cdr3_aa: CASSLRSGEQYF

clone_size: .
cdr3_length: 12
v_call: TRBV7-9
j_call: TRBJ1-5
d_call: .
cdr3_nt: TGTGCCAGCAGCTTTCGCAATCAGCCCCAGCATTTT
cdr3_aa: CASSFRNQPQHF

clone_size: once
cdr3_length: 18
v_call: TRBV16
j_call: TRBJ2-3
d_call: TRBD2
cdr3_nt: TGTGCCAGCAGCCTCCAACTGACTAGCGGGAGCACCACAGATACGCAGTATTTT
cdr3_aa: CASSLQLTSGSTTDTQYF

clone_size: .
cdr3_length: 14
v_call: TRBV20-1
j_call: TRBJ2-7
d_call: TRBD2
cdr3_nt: TGCAGTGCTAGTCCTAGCGGGAGGGTCTACGAGCAGTACTTC
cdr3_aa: CSASPSGRVYEQYF

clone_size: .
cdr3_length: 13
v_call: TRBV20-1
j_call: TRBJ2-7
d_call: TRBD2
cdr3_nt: TGCAGTGCTAGTGTAGCGGGAGTCTTCGAGCAGTACTTC
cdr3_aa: CSASVAGVFEQYF

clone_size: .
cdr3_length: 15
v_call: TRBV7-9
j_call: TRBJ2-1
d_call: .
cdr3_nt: TGTGCCAGCAGCTTAGTTGGGAGCTCCTACAATGAGCAGTTCTTC
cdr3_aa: CASSLVGSSYNEQFF

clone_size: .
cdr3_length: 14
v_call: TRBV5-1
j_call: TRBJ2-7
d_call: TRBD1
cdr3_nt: TGCGCCAGCAGGTCCGGGACAGGGTCCTACGAGCAGTACTTC
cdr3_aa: CASRSGTGSYEQYF

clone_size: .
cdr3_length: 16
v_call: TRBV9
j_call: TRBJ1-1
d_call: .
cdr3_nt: TGTGCCAGCAGCGTAGACTGGGGCGGCATGAACACTGAAGCTTTCTTT
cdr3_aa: CASSVDWGGMNTEAFF

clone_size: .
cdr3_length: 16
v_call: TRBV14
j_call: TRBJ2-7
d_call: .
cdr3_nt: TGTGCCAGCAGCCAGGGGGGCGTCCTATCCTCCTACGAGCAGTACTTC
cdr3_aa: CASSQGGVLSSYEQYF

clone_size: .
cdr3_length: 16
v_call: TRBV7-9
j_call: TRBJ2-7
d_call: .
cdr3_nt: TGTGCCAGCACCTCTGAGGCGGGACTCGGGGGCGGGGAGCAGTACTTC
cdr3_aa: CASTSEAGLGGGEQYF

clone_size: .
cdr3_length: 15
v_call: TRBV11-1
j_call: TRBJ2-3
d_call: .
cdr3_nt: TGTGCCAGCAGCTTATCCCCTCGGGCTACAGATACGCAGTATTTT
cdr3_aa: CASSLSPRATDTQYF

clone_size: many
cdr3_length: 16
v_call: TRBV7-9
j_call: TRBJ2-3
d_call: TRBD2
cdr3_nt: TGTGCCAGCAGCCTCACAGGCGGGAGAGTGACAGATACGCAGTATTTT
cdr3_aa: CASSLTGGRVTDTQYF

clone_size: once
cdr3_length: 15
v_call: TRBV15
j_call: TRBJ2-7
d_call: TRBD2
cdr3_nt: TGTGCCACCAGCACGGATTTAGCGGGGAACTACGAGCAGTACTTC
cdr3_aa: CATSTDLAGNYEQYF

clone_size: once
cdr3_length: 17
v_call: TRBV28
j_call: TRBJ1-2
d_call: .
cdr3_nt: TGTGCCAGCAGTTTACTGTTTGGGGCAGGAGATATCTATGGCTACACCTTC
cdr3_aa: CASSLLFGAGDIYGYTF

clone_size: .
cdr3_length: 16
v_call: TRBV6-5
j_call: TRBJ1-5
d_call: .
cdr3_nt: TGTGCCAGCAGTTACTCGAGGGGAGGGGGCAATCAGCCCCAGCATTTT
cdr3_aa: CASSYSRGGGNQPQHF

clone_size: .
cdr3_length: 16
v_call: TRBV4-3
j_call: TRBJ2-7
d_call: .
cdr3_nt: TGCGCCAGCAGCCAAGAGCTTCTCGGGGGGCGGCGGGAGCAGTACTTC
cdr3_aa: CASSQELLGGRREQYF

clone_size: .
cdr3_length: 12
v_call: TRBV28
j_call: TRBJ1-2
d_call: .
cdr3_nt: TGTGCCAGCCTTGAGGGGAACTATGGCTACACCTTC
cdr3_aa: CASLEGNYGYTF

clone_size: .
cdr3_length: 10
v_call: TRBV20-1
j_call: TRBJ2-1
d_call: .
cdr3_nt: TGCAGGCCCGCAGGGAATGAGCAGTTCTTC
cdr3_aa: CRPAGNEQFF

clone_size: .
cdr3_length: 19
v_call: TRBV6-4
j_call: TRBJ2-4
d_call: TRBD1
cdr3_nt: TGTGCCAGCACCCGGGACAGGGGCGTTCGGTTCGGAACCAAAAACATTCAGTACTTC
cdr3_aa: CASTRDRGVRFGTKNIQYF

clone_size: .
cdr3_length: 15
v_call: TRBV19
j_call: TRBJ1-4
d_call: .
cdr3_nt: TGTGCCAGTAGTATCCCCTGGGGGACTAATGAAAAACTGTTTTTT
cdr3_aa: CASSIPWGTNEKLFF

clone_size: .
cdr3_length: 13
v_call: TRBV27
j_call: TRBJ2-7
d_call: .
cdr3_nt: TGTGCCAGCAAGGGGACCCTATCCTACGAGCAGTACTTC
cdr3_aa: CASKGTLSYEQYF

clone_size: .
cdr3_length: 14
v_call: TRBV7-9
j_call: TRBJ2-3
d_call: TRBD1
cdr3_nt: TGTGCCAGCAGCCTGGGACAGGGAACAGATACGCAGTATTTT
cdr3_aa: CASSLGQGTDTQYF

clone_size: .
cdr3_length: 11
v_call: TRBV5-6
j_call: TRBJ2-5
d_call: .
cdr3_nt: TGTGCCAGCAGCTTGTCGGGACCCCAGTACTTC
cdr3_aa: CASSLSGPQYF

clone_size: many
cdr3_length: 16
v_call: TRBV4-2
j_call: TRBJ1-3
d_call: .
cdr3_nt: TGTGCCAGCAGCCAAGAGGGGGTAGCTTCTGGAAACACCATATATTTT
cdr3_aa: CASSQEGVASGNTIYF

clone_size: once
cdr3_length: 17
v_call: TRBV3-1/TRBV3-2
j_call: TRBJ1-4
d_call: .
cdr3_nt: TGTGCCAGCAGCCGAGGCCGTGGGAAAGGGACTAATGAAAAACTGTTTTTT
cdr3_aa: CASSRGRGKGTNEKLFF

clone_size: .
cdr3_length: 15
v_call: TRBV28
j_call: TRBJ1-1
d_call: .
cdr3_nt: TGTGCCAGCAGATTAGCAACAATAGCACACACTGAAGCTTTCTTT
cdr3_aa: CASRLATIAHTEAFF

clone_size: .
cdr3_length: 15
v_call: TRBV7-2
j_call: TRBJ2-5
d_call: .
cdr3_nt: TGTGCCAGCAGCTTAGAACCGGGGGTGGGGGAGACCCAGTACTTC
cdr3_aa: CASSLEPGVGETQYF

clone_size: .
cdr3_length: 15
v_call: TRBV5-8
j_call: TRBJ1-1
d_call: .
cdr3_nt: TGTGCCAGCAGCCTATCGACTCAGCGGGACACTGAAGCTTTCTTT
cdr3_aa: CASSLSTQRDTEAFF

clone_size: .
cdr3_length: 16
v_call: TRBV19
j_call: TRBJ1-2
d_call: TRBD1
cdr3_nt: TGTGCCAGTAGTATAGCCGAGACAGGGTGGGGCTATGGCTACACCTTC
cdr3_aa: CASSIAETGWGYGYTF

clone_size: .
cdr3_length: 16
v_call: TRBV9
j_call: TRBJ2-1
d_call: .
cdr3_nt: TGTGCCAGCAGCGTAGTCGCCTCCTGGGGGTTTGATGAGCAGTTCTTC
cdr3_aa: CASSVVASWGFDEQFF

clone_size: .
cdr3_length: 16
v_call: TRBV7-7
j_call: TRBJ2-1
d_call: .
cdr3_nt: TGTGCCAGCTCCCAAAGAGCAGGGGAGCCCTACAATGAGCAGTTCTTC
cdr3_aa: CASSQRAGEPYNEQFF

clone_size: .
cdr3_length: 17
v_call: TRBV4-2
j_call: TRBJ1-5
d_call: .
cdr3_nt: TGTGCCAGCAGCCAACTTTTTTCAGTGGGGGGCGATCAGCCCCAGCATTTT
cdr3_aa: CASSQLFSVGGDQPQHF

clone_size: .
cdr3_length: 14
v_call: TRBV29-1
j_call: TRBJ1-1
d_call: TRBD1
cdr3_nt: TGCAGCGTTGATGGACAGGGGATTTACACTGAAGCTTTCTTT
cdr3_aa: CSVDGQGIYTEAFF

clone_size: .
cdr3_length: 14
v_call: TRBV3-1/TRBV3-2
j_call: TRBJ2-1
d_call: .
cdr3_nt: TGTGCCAGCCTACGACAGTGGCCAAACAATGAGCAGTTCTTC
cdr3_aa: CASLRQWPNNEQFF

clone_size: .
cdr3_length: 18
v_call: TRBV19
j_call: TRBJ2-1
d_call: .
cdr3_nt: TGTGCCAGTAGTCCAAATTTATCGCCGGGTTTTGCCTACAATGAGCAGTTCTTC
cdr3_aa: CASSPNLSPGFAYNEQFF

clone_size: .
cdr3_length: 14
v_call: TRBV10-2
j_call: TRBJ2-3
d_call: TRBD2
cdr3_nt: TGCGCCAGCAGTGATGCTAGCGGGAGAGATACGCAGTATTTT
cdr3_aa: CASSDASGRDTQYF

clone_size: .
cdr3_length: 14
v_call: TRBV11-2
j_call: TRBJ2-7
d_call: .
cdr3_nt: TGTGCCAGCAGCTTAGGGGGCGGCTCCTACGAGCAGTACTTC
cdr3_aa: CASSLGGGSYEQYF